These 4 T cell receptor beta chains originate from one sample sequenced in a study of T cells in Graves' hyperthyroidism and ophthalmopathy. Researchers took RNA transcripts and amplified the TCR beta CDR3 regions from them. When the TCR CDR3 underwent first-round RT-PCR, the HTBI primer set was used. TCRdb ran MiXCR on the multiplex PCR reads and lists one entry per CDR3 protein. The data contain about 610,000 distinct CDR3 sequences, about 15% of them singletons. Input material: blood. These receptors were collected from a woman aged 35 to 49 with Graves' ophthalmopathy.

This clonotype was counted ten times or more. This rearrangement joins TRBV14 to TRBJ2-5, with a tentative D call TRBD2 (6 bases). The CDR3 has 16 amino acids. V shed 7 bases and J shed 5 bases, with 23 bases lying between them. CDR1 SGHDN and CDR2 FVKESK come from the germline V gene. The CDR3 nucleotides are TGTGCCAGCACCCCGGGAACGACACCCCGGGGGGAGACCCAGTACTTC. It specifies CASTPGTTPRGETQYF.

This clonotype was observed a handful of times. A read error is possible here, since a much larger clone lies one base away. The chain uses TRBV10-3 and TRBJ2-5; 11 positions match TRBD1. CDR1 and CDR2 (germline): ENHRY, SYGVKD. The CDR3 has 15 amino acids. DNA of the CDR3: TGTTCCATCAGTGGGACAGGGGGTGGCCAAGAGACCCAGTACTTC. Translating gives CSISGTGGGQETQYF.

This clonotype has ten or more counts. The V call is TRBV11-3, the J call TRBJ2-7; D may be TRBD2 (7 bases). From germline, CDR1 is SGHNT and CDR2 YENEEA. The CDR3 totals 14 residues. The V gene lost 7 bases and the J gene lost 0 bases, with 13 bases spanning the gap. CDR3 sequence (DNA): TGTGCCAGCACCCCGGGGGGCTTCTCCTACGAGCAGTACTTC. Translating gives CASTPGGFSYEQYF. Full variable domain (outside the CDR3, taken from reference TRBV11-3 and TRBJ2-7): EAGVVQSPRYKIIEKKQPVAFWCNPISGHNTLYWYLQNLGQGPELLIRYENEEAVDDSQLPKDRFSAERLKGVDSTLKIQPAELGDSAVYLCASTPGGFSYEQYFGPGTRLTVT.

This clonotype was picked up many times. The genes are TRBV28 and TRBJ1-1, with D hard to call. The V end lost 8 bases, the J end lost 0 bases, and 7 bases lay between the germline ends. The CDR3 loop spans 12 amino acids. Per the germline V gene, CDR1 is MDHEN and CDR2 is SYDVKM. The CDR3 reads CASGILNTEAFF. CDR3 DNA: TGTGCCAGCGGTATATTGAACACTGAAGCTTTCTTT.